This T cell receptor beta chain was recovered during a study of cytomegalovirus exposure and HLA in healthy donors. The wider study: From donors who were HLA-typed, an early data release held approximately 84 million unique TCRs. Of around 400 genotyped donors, more than 75% grouped in the Caucasian-associated ancestry cluster. Findings and limits, study-wide: Association of a missense DCLRE1C variant with TCR beta V- and J-gene trimming was reported in a later analysis. Accurate HLA-A and HLA-B prediction from TCR beta sequences was reported for most subjects.

Trimming removed 3 bases at V and 3 bases at J, with 9 bases between. This CDR3 has 13 residues. Germline V lookup: CDR1 SGHRS, CDR2 YFSETQ. This clone was seen only a few times. Its target is unknown. 13 Jbeta primers and 60 Vbeta primers were used for the PCR. Method: immunoSEQ multiplex PCR; TCRdb's copy keeps in-frame clones and lacks some. The data contain 76,000 or so clones, 65% to 80% of them singletons. This receptor was taken from a man aged 25 to 40 in good health and CMV-seronegative. This chain links TRBV5-1 with TRBJ1-1, with a weak D call TRBD1 (5 bases). Source material: PBMCs. The CDR3 protein is CASSWGEDTEAFF. DNA for the CDR3: TGCGCCAGCAGCTGGGGGGAGGACACTGAAGCTTTCTTT.